The following is a T cell receptor (beta chain) sequence with its context. This sample was taken from a study of T cells in Graves' hyperthyroidism and ophthalmopathy. Amplification of TCR beta CDR3 regions used RNA as the template. Carried out on the TCR CDR3, a first-round RT-PCR used the HTBI primer set. One entry per CDR3 protein results from TCRdb running MiXCR on the multiplex PCR reads. The table lists about 680,000 distinct CDR3 sequences, under 45% of them singletons, with 31% in the top ten. The germline V gene has CDR1 SGHNT and CDR2 YENEEA. V lost 0 bases to trimming and J lost 0 bases, with 6 bases between them. This CDR3 has 15 amino acids.

The source of this sequence is a woman between 35 and 50 years old with Graves' hyperthyroidism. This sequence joins TRBV11-3 and TRBJ1-3; D is ambiguous. The sequenced material came from blood. Here the CDR3 reads CASSLEQYSGNTIYF. In DNA form, the CDR3 reads TGTGCCAGCAGCTTAGAGCAGTACTCTGGAAACACCATATATTTT.